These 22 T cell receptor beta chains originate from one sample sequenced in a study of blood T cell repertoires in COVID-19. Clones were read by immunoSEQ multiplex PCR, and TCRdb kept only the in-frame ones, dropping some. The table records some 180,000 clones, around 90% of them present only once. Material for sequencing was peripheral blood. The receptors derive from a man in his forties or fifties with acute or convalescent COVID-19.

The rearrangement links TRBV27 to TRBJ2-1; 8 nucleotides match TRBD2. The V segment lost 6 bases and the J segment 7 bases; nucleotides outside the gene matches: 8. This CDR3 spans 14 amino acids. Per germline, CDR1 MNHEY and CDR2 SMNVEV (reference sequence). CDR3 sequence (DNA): TGTGCCAGCAGACCAGCGGGAGTAAAGAATGAGCAGTTCTTC. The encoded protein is CASRPAGVKNEQFF.

The CDR3 DNA sequence: TGTGCCAGCAGCCGCGGCGGGGCCTGGTCCGAGACCCAGTACTTC. Its translation: CASSRGGAWSETQYF. The chain carries TRBV3-1 (or the pseudogene TRBV3-2) and TRBJ2-5; D is possibly TRBD2 (6 bases). The CDR3 length is 15 residues. Germline CDR1 reads LGHDT; CDR2 reads YNNKEL (reference sequence). V gave up 4 bases and J gave up 5 bases, with 17 bases separating them.

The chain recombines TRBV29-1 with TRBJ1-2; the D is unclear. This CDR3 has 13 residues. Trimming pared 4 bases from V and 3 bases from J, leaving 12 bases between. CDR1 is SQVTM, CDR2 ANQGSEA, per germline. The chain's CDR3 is CSVVVWGDYGYTF. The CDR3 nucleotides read TGCAGCGTTGTAGTATGGGGAGACTATGGCTACACCTTC.

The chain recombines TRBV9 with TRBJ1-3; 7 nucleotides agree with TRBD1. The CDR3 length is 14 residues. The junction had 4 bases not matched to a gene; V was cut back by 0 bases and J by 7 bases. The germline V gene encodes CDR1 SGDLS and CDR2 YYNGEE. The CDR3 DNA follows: TGTGCCAGCAGCGTAGGAGGGGGCATGAACACCATATATTTT. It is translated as CASSVGGGMNTIYF.

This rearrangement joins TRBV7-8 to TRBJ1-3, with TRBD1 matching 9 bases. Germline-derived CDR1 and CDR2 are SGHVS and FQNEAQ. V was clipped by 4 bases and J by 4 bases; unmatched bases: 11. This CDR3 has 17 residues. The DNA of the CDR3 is TGTGCCAGCAGCTCAAACCCCGGGACAGGGCCGGGAAACACCATATATTTT. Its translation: CASSSNPGTGPGNTIYF.

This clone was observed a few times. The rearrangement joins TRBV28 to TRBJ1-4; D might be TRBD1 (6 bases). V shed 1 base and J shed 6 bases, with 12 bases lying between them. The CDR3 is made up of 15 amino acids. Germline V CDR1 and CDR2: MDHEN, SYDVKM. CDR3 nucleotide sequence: TGTGCCAGCAGTTTATTAGGACAGAGTCATGAAAAACTGTTTTTT. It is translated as CASSLLGQSHEKLFF.

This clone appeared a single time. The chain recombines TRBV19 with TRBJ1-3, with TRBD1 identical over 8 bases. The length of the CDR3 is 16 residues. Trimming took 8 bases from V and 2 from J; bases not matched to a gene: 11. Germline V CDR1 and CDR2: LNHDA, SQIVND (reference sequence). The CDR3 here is CASGGITGGTGNTIYF. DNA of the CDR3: TGTGCCAGTGGCGGCATCACAGGGGGGACTGGAAACACCATATATTTT.

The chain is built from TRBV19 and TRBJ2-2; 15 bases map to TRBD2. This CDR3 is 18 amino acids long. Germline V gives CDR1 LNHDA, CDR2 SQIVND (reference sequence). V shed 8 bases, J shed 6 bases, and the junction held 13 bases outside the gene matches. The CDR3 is CASSGTSGGTLVPGELFF. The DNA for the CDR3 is TGTGCCAGTTCCGGGACTAGCGGGGGGACCCTCGTTCCCGGGGAGCTGTTTTTT.

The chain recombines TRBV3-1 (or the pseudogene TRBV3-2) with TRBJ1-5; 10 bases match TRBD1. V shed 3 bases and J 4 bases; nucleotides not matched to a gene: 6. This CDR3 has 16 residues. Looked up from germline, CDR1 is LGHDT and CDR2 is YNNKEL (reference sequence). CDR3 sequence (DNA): TGTGCCAGCAGCCATCATGGACAGGGGGGGAATCAGCCCCAGCATTTT. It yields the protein CASSHHGQGGNQPQHF.

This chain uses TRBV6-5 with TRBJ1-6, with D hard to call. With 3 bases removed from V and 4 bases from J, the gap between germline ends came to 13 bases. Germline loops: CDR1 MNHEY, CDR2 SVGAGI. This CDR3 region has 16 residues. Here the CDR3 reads CASSYNPTEYNSPLHF. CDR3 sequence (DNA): TGTGCCAGCAGTTATAATCCAACAGAGTATAATTCACCCCTCCACTTT.

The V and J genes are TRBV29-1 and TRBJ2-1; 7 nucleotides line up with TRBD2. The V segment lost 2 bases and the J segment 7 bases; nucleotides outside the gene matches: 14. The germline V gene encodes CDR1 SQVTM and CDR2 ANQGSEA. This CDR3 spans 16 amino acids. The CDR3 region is CSVEIPRGSGWNEQFF. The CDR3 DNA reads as TGCAGCGTTGAAATTCCCCGCGGGAGCGGGTGGAATGAGCAGTTCTTC.

The CDR3, as DNA: TGCGCCAGCAGCCAAGCTGACTATGGCTACACCTTC. It codes for CASSQADYGYTF. This sequence joins TRBV4-1 and TRBJ1-2; D gene unclear. The germline gives CDR1 MGHRA, CDR2 YSYEKL. The length of the CDR3 is 12 residues. Trimming shortened V by 1 base and J by 3 bases, and 3 bases separated the two germline ends.

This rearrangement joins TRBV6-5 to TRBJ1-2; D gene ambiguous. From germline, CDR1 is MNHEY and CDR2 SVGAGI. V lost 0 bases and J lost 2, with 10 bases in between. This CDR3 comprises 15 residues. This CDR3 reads CASSYSSFENYGYTF. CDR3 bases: TGTGCCAGCAGTTACTCGTCCTTTGAGAACTATGGCTACACCTTC.

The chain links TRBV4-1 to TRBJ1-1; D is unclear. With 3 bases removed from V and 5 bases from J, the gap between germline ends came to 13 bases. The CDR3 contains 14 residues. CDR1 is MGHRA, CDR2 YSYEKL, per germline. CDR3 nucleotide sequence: TGCGCCAGCAGCCAGGGTCGGGGTGGGACTGAAGCTTTCTTT. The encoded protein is CASSQGRGGTEAFF.

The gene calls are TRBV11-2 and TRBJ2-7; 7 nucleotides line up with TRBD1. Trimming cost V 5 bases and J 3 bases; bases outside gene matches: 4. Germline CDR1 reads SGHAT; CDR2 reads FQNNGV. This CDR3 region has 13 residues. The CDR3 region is CASSPRQGYEQYF. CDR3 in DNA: TGTGCCAGCAGCCCAAGACAGGGCTACGAGCAGTACTTC.

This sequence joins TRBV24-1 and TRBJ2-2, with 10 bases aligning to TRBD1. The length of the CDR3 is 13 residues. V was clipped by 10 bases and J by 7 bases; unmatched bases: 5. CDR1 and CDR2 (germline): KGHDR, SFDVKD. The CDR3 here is CATRGQGNGELFF. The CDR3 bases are TGTGCCACGAGGGGACAGGGGAACGGGGAGCTGTTTTTT.

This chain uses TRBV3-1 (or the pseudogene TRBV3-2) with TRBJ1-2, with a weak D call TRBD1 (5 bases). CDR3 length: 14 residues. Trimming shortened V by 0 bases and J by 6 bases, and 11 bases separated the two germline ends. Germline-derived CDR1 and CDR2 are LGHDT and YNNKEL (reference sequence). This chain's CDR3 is CASSQDIRGDGYTF. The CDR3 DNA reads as TGTGCCAGCAGCCAAGATATAAGGGGCGATGGCTACACCTTC.

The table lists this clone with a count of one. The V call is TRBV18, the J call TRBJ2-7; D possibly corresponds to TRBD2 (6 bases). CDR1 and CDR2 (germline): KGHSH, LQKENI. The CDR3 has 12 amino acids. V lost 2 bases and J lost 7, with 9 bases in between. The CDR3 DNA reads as TGTGCCAGCTCACCAGGGGGGTTTGAGCAGTACTTC. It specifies CASSPGGFEQYF.

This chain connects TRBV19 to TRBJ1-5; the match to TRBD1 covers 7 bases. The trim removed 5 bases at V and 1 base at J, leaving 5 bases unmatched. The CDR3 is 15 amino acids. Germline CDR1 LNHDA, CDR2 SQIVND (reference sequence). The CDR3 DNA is TGTGCCAGTAGTGTCCTGACAGGGAGCAATCAGCCCCAGCATTTT. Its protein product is CASSVLTGSNQPQHF.

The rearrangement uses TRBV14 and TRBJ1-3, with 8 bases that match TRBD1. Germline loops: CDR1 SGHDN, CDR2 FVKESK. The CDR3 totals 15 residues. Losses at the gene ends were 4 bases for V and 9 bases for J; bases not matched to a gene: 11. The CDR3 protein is CASSPRGQVRGTIYF. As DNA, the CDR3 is TGTGCCAGCAGCCCCAGGGGGCAAGTCCGAGGCACCATATATTTT.

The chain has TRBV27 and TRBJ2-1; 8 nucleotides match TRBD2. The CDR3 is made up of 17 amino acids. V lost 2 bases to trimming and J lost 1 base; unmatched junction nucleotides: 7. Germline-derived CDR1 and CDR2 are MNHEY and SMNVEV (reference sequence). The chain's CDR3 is CASSLPGLAESYNEQFF. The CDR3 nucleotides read TGTGCCAGCAGTTTACCCGGACTAGCTGAATCCTACAATGAGCAGTTCTTC.

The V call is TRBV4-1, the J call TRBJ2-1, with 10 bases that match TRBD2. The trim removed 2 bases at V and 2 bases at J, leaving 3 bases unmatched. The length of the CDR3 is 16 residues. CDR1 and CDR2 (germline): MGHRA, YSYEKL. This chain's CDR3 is CASSQTGLAPYNEQFF. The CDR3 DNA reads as TGCGCCAGCAGCCAAACGGGACTAGCGCCCTACAATGAGCAGTTCTTC.